This record looks at one T cell receptor beta chain sequence and its context. The antigen is undetermined. The primer mix had 60 Vbeta and 13 Jbeta primers. Method: immunoSEQ multiplex PCR; TCRdb's copy keeps in-frame clones and lacks some. The sample records about 140,000 clones, roughly 80% being singletons. The CDR3 is 16 residues long. Per the germline V gene, CDR1 is LNHDA and CDR2 is SQIVND (reference sequence). V lost 6 bases, J lost 2 bases, and 12 bases stayed unmatched. This sample stems from a study of cytomegalovirus exposure and HLA in healthy donors. Study-level findings and limits: The classifier was said to identify cytomegalovirus status with high specificity and sensitivity. Productive rates of about 90% or about 30% were seen for most TCR beta V segments in an earlier analysis.

Source material: PBMCs. The rearrangement links TRBV19 to TRBJ1-2, with TRBD1 identical over 7 bases. The source is a female donor in good health and CMV-seronegative. This CDR3 is CASSPATGTLNYGYTF. CDR3 bases: TGTGCCAGTAGCCCTGCGACAGGGACCCTAAACTATGGCTACACCTTC.